Below are 32 T cell receptor beta chains sequenced from a single sample in a study of T cells in Graves' hyperthyroidism and ophthalmopathy. The investigators amplified TCR beta CDR3 regions from RNA transcripts. Carried out on the TCR CDR3, a first-round RT-PCR used the HTBI primer set. TCRdb re-called the multiplex PCR reads with MiXCR, one entry per CDR3 protein. The data show hundreds of thousands of distinct CDR3 sequences, roughly 14% seen once. The sequencing input was blood. These receptor sequences come from a man aged 18 to 29 with Graves' ophthalmopathy.

The V gene is TRBV9, the J gene TRBJ1-2; the D gene is possibly TRBD1 (6 bases). Germline-derived CDR1 and CDR2 are SGDLS and YYNGEE. V was pared by 8 bases and J by 6 bases, with 17 bases between. This CDR3 comprises 13 residues. CDR3 protein: CASRGGGADGYTF. As DNA, the CDR3 is TGTGCCAGTAGAGGCGGGGGGGCTGATGGCTACACCTTC.

This clonotype came up many times. This chain uses TRBV5-1 with TRBJ2-1; 9 bases are shared with TRBD2. Germline V gives CDR1 SGHRS, CDR2 YFSETQ. The CDR3 totals 16 residues. Germline trimming cut 4 bases from V and 4 bases from J; bases unmatched to any gene: 9. CDR3 loop: CASSPSSSGGYNEQFF. For the CDR3, the DNA is TGCGCCAGCAGCCCCAGTAGTAGCGGGGGTTACAATGAGCAGTTCTTC.

The table lists this clonotype with a few counts. The genes are TRBV9 and TRBJ2-1; the match to TRBD2 covers 9 bases. CDR3 length equals 11 residues. V shed 7 bases and J 10 bases; nucleotides not matched to a gene: 3. Germline V gene lookup returns CDR1 SGDLS and CDR2 YYNGEE. The CDR3 region is CASGAGGEQFF. The CDR3 region has the DNA TGTGCCAGCGGCGCGGGGGGGGAGCAGTTCTTC.

Ten or more counts support this clonotype. The V call is TRBV29-1, the J call TRBJ2-3; D is unclear. CDR1 is SQVTM and CDR2 is ANQGSEA in the germline V gene. Trimming cost V 2 bases and J 3 bases, with 15 bases left between them. The CDR3 consists of 15 residues. The CDR3 bases are TGCAGCGTTGAAAGCCACAGAGTAGGAACAGATACGCAGTATTTT. Protein product: CSVESHRVGTDTQYF.

In this sample, this clonotype turned up many times. J is TRBJ2-7 and V is TRBV12-5, with D maybe TRBD2 (5 bases). Deletions cut 0 bases from V and 1 base from J, with 16 bases between. The V gene's germline CDR1 is LGHNT and CDR2 FRNRAP. The CDR3 consists of 17 residues. CDR3 residues: CASGLVNVRRISYEQYF. DNA for the CDR3: TGTGCTAGTGGTTTGGTGAATGTAAGGAGGATATCCTACGAGCAGTACTTC.

This clonotype was counted many times. The rearrangement links TRBV6-2 or TRBV6-3 to TRBJ2-1; 11 bases match TRBD2. The CDR3 contains 21 residues. Germline V gene sequence: CDR1 MNHEY, CDR2 SVGEGT. V lost 7 bases and J lost 0; bases outside the gene matches: 20. The CDR3 sequence: CASKKGVWASGRTSSYNEQFF. The CDR3 coding sequence is TGTGCCAGCAAAAAGGGGGTTTGGGCTAGCGGGAGGACCAGCTCCTACAATGAGCAGTTCTTC.

A few counts support this clonotype. This chain connects TRBV7-9 to TRBJ2-5; 7 bases fit TRBD1. This CDR3 is built from 14 residues. Germline V gene data show CDR1 as SEHNR and CDR2 as FQNEAQ (reference sequence). V trimming: 6 bases; J trimming: 4 bases; junction bases outside the gene matches: 8. The CDR3 DNA reads as TGTGCCAGCAGTGCTACAGGGGTCCGAGAGACCCAGTACTTC. Amino acids: CASSATGVRETQYF.

Ten or more counts support this clonotype. The chain has TRBV20-1 and TRBJ2-5, with D possibly being TRBD2 (6 bases). This CDR3 region has 14 residues. Trimming took 2 bases from V and 4 from J, leaving 14 bases between them. Germline-derived CDR1 and CDR2 are DFQATT and SNEGSKA (reference sequence). The CDR3 DNA is TGCAGTGCTAGAATTAGGGGAGGAGTAGAGACCCAGTACTTC. Translation: CSARIRGGVETQYF.

This clonotype was observed many times. The rearrangement links TRBV5-1 to TRBJ2-7, with D possibly TRBD1 on 5 matching bases. The CDR3 has 14 amino acids. Trimming removed 0 bases from V and 1 base from J, with 8 bases in between. Germline-derived CDR1 and CDR2 are SGHRS and YFSETQ. This chain's CDR3 is CASSLAPGSYEQYF. DNA for the CDR3: TGCGCCAGCAGCTTGGCCCCAGGGTCCTACGAGCAGTACTTC.

A remark on this clonotype: This may be a read error, as it is one base from a much larger clone. The chain links TRBV24-1 to TRBJ2-2; 9 bases fit TRBD2. The CDR3 consists of 15 residues. CDR1 is KGHDR, CDR2 SFDVKD, per germline. The CDR3 nucleotides read TGTGCCACCAGTGATCCTGAGACTAGCGGCGGGGAGCTGCTTTTT. This sequence encodes CATSDPETSGGELLF.

Only a few counts were recorded for this clonotype. The rearrangement uses TRBV30 and TRBJ2-1; 8 bases map to TRBD1. Germline V gene lookup returns CDR1 GTSNPN and CDR2 SVGIG (reference sequence). Trimming took 3 bases from V and 9 from J; bases not matched to a gene: 10. The CDR3 is made up of 14 amino acids. CDR3 DNA sequence: TGTGCCTGGAGCCTCCGGGACAGGCAGTTTGAGCAGTTCTTC. Translation: CAWSLRDRQFEQFF.

This clonotype was seen at least ten times. The chain employs TRBV2 and TRBJ1-2; possible D gene TRBD1, 6 bases. In germline, CDR1 is SNHLY, CDR2 FYNNEI. The CDR3 has 14 amino acids. V lost 8 bases and J lost 3, with 16 bases in between. As DNA, the CDR3 is TGTGCCAGCTGGCGACAGGCGAACTACTATGGCTACACCTTC. It specifies CASWRQANYYGYTF.

This clonotype was seen only a few times. With a much larger clone just one base away, this may be a read error. This chain uses TRBV2 with TRBJ1-6, with D perhaps matching TRBD1 (5 bases). The CDR3 sequence is 13 residues long. Germline CDR1 and CDR2: SNHLY and FYNNEI. The CDR3 DNA is TGTGTCAGCAGGGATGGACCCAATTCACCCCTCCACTTT. Its protein product is CVSRDGPNSPLHF.

This clonotype was detected ten times or more. The genes are TRBV6-1 and TRBJ2-1, with 9 bases matching TRBD2. J was trimmed by 3 bases and V by 8 bases; bases with no gene match: 8. This CDR3 has 15 residues. Germline values: CDR1 MNHNS, CDR2 SASEGT. The CDR3 nucleotides read TGTGCCAGCGGTCGCGGGAGGGCCGGCTACAATGAGCAGTTCTTC. It encodes CASGRGRAGYNEQFF.

This clonotype has a handful of counts. The J gene is TRBJ1-1, the V gene TRBV18; TRBD1 might be the D (6 bases). The germline V gene has CDR1 KGHSH and CDR2 LQKENI. Deletions cut 6 bases from V and 4 bases from J, with 24 bases between. This CDR3 has 17 amino acids. The CDR3 DNA is TGTGCCAGCTCTGTCACTCGAGGGGGTGGGGTGCCCACTGAAGCTTTCTTT. It specifies CASSVTRGGGVPTEAFF.

This clonotype has at least ten counts. The chain uses TRBV7-9 and TRBJ2-1; 8 bases line up with TRBD2. V was clipped by 2 bases and J by 4 bases; unmatched bases: 4. Germline CDR1 is SEHNR and CDR2 is FQNEAQ (reference sequence). The CDR3 is made up of 15 amino acids. The CDR3 protein is CASSLLAGPYNEQFF. In DNA, the CDR3 is TGTGCCAGCAGCTTATTAGCGGGACCTTACAATGAGCAGTTCTTC. The full variable domain, rest sourced from reference TRBV7-9 and TRBJ2-1, is DTGVSQNPRHKITKRGQNVTFRCDPISEHNRLYWYRQTLGQGPEFLTYFQNEAQLEKSRLLSDRFSAERPKGSFSTLEIQRTEQGDSAMYLCASSLLAGPYNEQFFGPGTRLTVL.

This clonotype was detected many times. J is TRBJ1-1 and V is TRBV20-1, with a tentative D call TRBD1 (6 bases). Looked up from germline, CDR1 is DFQATT and CDR2 is SNEGSKA (reference sequence). This CDR3 is 15 amino acids long. V lost 0 bases to trimming and J lost 1 base, with 12 bases between them. CDR3 nucleotides: TGCAGTGCTAGAGATCTAGCCAGGGGGAACACTGAAGCTTTCTTT. Protein: CSARDLARGNTEAFF.

This sequence joins TRBV4-1 and TRBJ2-2, with 7 bases lining up with TRBD1. The CDR3 totals 16 residues. Germline V gene data show CDR1 as MGHRA and CDR2 as YSYEKL. Trimming removed 4 bases from V and 0 bases from J; junction bases left unmatched: 5. The CDR3 sequence: CASSLHDRANTGELFF. In DNA, the CDR3 is TGCGCCAGCAGCCTTCATGACAGGGCGAACACCGGGGAGCTGTTTTTT.

J is TRBJ2-5 and V is TRBV7-9, with 8 bases fitting TRBD2. The germline V gene encodes CDR1 SEHNR and CDR2 FQNEAQ (reference sequence). After removal of 0 bases from V and 3 bases from J, the junction contained 3 bases not matched to a gene. This CDR3 is built from 15 residues. CDR3 bases: TGTGCCAGCAGCTTAGCCCCGGGACTAGAAGAGACCCAGTACTTC. It is translated as CASSLAPGLEETQYF.

The chain combines TRBV5-4 with TRBJ2-3; 10 positions agree with TRBD2. V shed 2 bases, J shed 2 bases, and the junction held 5 bases outside the gene matches. The length of the CDR3 is 16 residues. CDR1 is SGHNT, CDR2 YYREEE, per germline (reference sequence). CDR3 DNA sequence: TGTGCCAGCAGCTTCCAGCGGGGGGGGGACACAGATACGCAGTATTTT. It encodes CASSFQRGGDTDTQYF.

In regard to this clonotype: Given a much more abundant clone one base away, this may be a read error. The gene calls are TRBV6-1 and TRBJ2-5; a weak D match, TRBD1 (6 bases). The CDR3 length is 15 residues. Per the germline V gene, CDR1 is MNHNS and CDR2 is SASEGT. The CDR3 nucleotides read TGTGCCAGCAGAGATACAGGGATCCTGGGGGAGACCCGGTACTTC. Translation gives CASRDTGILGETRYF.

This clonotype was seen at least ten times. The rearrangement links TRBV13 to TRBJ2-1; D possibly corresponds to TRBD1 (6 bases). Trimming removed 5 bases at V and 8 bases at J, with 10 bases between. Germline assignment: CDR1 PRHDT and CDR2 FYEKMQ (reference sequence). This CDR3 has 12 amino acids. The CDR3 here is CASSVRGHEQFF. CDR3 DNA sequence: TGTGCCAGCAGCGTCAGGGGCCATGAGCAGTTCTTC.

This clonotype was detected ten times or more. The chain carries TRBV29-1 and TRBJ1-1, with a possible D match to TRBD1 (6 bases). V lost 5 bases and J 3 bases, leaving 7 bases between the germline ends. Germline assignment: CDR1 SQVTM and CDR2 ANQGSEA. This CDR3 is built from 11 residues. CDR3 coding DNA: TGCAGCGTTCACAGGGACACTGAAGCTTTCTTT. It yields the protein CSVHRDTEAFF.

The rearrangement uses TRBV20-1 and TRBJ1-2, with a possible D match to TRBD1 (5 bases). Trimming shortened V by 6 bases and J by 3 bases, and 17 bases separated the two germline ends. Germline CDR1 DFQATT, CDR2 SNEGSKA (reference sequence). The CDR3 contains 14 residues. The CDR3 coding sequence is TGCAGTGCAATACCGGGACGGATGGACTATGGCTACACCTTC. Translating it yields CSAIPGRMDYGYTF.

The table lists this clonotype with many counts. V gene TRBV5-1 combines with J gene TRBJ1-5; the D is unclear. CDR3 size: 17 residues. Germline loops: CDR1 SGHRS, CDR2 YFSETQ. The V end was cut by 2 bases, the J end by 7 bases, with 22 bases between. CDR3 amino acids: CASSFGLPNSNEQPQHF. In nucleotides, the CDR3 is TGCGCCAGCAGCTTCGGTTTGCCCAACTCTAACGAACAGCCCCAGCATTTT.

This clonotype was recorded many times. The V call is TRBV11-3, the J call TRBJ2-7, with D possibly matching TRBD1 (6 bases). Trimming removed 7 bases at V and 0 bases at J, with 7 bases between. Germline values: CDR1 SGHNT, CDR2 YENEEA. This CDR3 contains 12 residues. CDR3 loop: CASKDSSYEQYF. The CDR3 DNA reads as TGTGCCAGCAAGGACAGCTCCTACGAGCAGTACTTC.

The sample holds many counts of this clonotype. The genes are TRBV12-3 or TRBV12-4 and TRBJ2-1; 10 nucleotides align to TRBD2. With 7 bases clipped from V and 6 bases from J, the junction kept 0 bases outside the gene matches. The CDR3 sequence is 12 residues long. The CDR3, as DNA: TGTGCCAGCAAGCGGGAGGGCAATGAGCAGTTCTTC. Translation: CASKREGNEQFF.

Ten or more counts support this clonotype. CDR3: CASSRGQETQYF. The DNA for the CDR3 is TGTGCCAGTTCACGTGGCCAAGAGACCCAGTACTTC. The chain joins TRBV2 to TRBJ2-5; D unresolved. Germline V gene sequence: CDR1 SNHLY, CDR2 FYNNEI. This CDR3 has 12 residues. Trimming shortened V by 9 bases and J by 1 base, and 9 bases separated the two germline ends.

This clonotype has ten or more counts. CDR3 DNA sequence: TGTGCCATCAGCACCGGGATGAACACCGGGGAGCTGTTTTTT. Its protein product is CAISTGMNTGELFF. The chain couples TRBV10-3 to TRBJ2-2; D possibly corresponds to TRBD2 (5 bases). This CDR3 comprises 14 residues. V was cut by 6 bases and J by 1 base, with 9 bases left in between. Per the germline V gene, CDR1 is ENHRY and CDR2 is SYGVKD.

Concerning this clonotype: A single base separates this from a much larger clone, so it may be a read error. The CDR3 sequence is CASSVGQPDKRNQPQHF. The CDR3 DNA reads TGTGCCAGCAGTGTGGGTCAACCGGACAAGCGCAATCAGCCCCAGCATTTT. The chain has TRBV6-1 and TRBJ1-5; tentative D call: TRBD1 (5 bases). The CDR3 loop spans 17 amino acids. Trimming stripped 4 bases from V and 2 bases from J, with 18 bases between. Germline assignment: CDR1 MNHNS and CDR2 SASEGT.

This clonotype was seen repeatedly, ten times or more. The chain carries TRBV6-2 or TRBV6-3 and TRBJ2-7; TRBD1 agrees at 10 bases. With 7 bases clipped from V and 7 bases from J, the junction kept 10 bases outside the gene matches. The CDR3 spans 14 residues. Germline V CDR1 and CDR2: MNHEY, SVGEGT. DNA for the CDR3: TGTGCCAGCACCCAGGGACAGGGGCTGAGGGAGCAGTACTTC. Translating gives CASTQGQGLREQYF.

This clonotype has ten or more counts. The chain combines TRBV3-1 with TRBJ2-2, with no clear D. This CDR3 contains 14 residues. V lost 6 bases to trimming and J lost 3 bases, with 11 bases between them. The V gene's germline CDR1 is LGHDT and CDR2 YNNKEL (reference sequence). CDR3: CASSWVRHTGELFF. DNA of the CDR3: TGTGCCAGCAGTTGGGTCCGCCACACCGGGGAGCTGTTTTTT.